The rows below give T cell receptor beta chains drawn from one sample of a study of response to subunit inactivated influenza vaccine. TCRdb re-called the RT-PCR reads with MiXCR, one entry per CDR3 protein. The data hold about 300,000 distinct CDR3 sequences, with 20% to 25% observed a single time. Sample: PBMCs from blood, taken less than 22 months after vaccination. The receptors stem from a man aged 50 to 75 who received an inactivated influenza vaccine. The CDR3 runs from the conserved cysteine through the conserved F or W. A D gene is named only where the DNA matches it firmly. Size is stated for part of the rows, as once, few or many counts, or as a class when the clone is expanded.

size,D,J,V,CDR3,DNA
NA,NA,TRBJ1-2,TRBV12-3/TRBV12-4,CASSPRISYYGYTF,TGTGCCAGCAGTCCGAGGATTTCCTACTATGGCTACACCTTC
NA,NA,TRBJ2-7,TRBV5-1,CASSGGHKSYEQYF,TGCGCCAGCAGCGGGGGACACAAGTCCTACGAGCAGTACTTC
many,TRBD1,TRBJ1-1,TRBV12-3/TRBV12-4,CASITDRVSLF,TGTGCCAGCATAACGGACAGGGTCTCTCTCTTT
NA,NA,TRBJ2-7,TRBV28,CASRNGQSYEQYF,TGTGCCAGCAGAAACGGACAATCCTACGAGCAGTACTTC
once,TRBD2,TRBJ2-2,TRBV4-3,CASSQDPTASGSSGELFF,TGCGCCAGCAGCCAAGATCCTACGGCTAGCGGGAGTTCCGGGGAGCTGTTTTTT
NA,TRBD1,TRBJ1-6,TRBV6-5,CASSWLGTGDSPLHF,TGTGCCAGCAGTTGGCTTGGGACAGGGGACTCACCCCTCCACTTT
NA,NA,TRBJ2-5,TRBV20-1,CSARDPDRAQYF,TGCAGTGCTAGAGATCCGGACCGGGCCCAGTACTTC
few,NA,TRBJ2-1,TRBV5-1,CASSSAGPPYEQFF,TGCGCCAGCAGTTCTGCGGGACCCCCCTATGAGCAGTTCTTC
NA,TRBD2,TRBJ2-6,TRBV6-5,CASSLGGHVLGANVLTF,TGTGCCAGCAGTTTGGGAGGGCATGTACTTGGGGCCAACGTCCTGACTTTC
NA,NA,TRBJ2-3,TRBV12-3/TRBV12-4,CASSPPGLGTDTQYF,TGTGCCAGCAGTCCACCAGGCCTGGGCACAGATACGCAGTATTTT
NA,TRBD1,TRBJ2-5,TRBV2,CASSGLQGQTQYF,TGTGCCAGCAGTGGACTACAGGGGCAGACCCAGTACTTC
few,NA,TRBJ1-1,TRBV7-9,CASSPSGRAAEAFF,TGTGCCAGCAGCCCGTCAGGGAGGGCAGCCGAAGCTTTCTTT
few,NA,TRBJ1-3,TRBV5-6,CASSGSFSGNTIYF,TGTGCCAGCAGCGGAAGCTTCTCTGGAAACACCATATATTTT
NA,NA,TRBJ2-1,TRBV7-9,CASSLDPNEQFF,TGTGCCAGCAGCTTAGACCCCAATGAGCAGTTCTTC
many,NA,TRBJ1-1,TRBV10-3,CAIIGDGYTEAFF,TGTGCCATCATCGGGGACGGGTACACTGAAGCTTTCTTT
NA,TRBD2,TRBJ2-2,TRBV7-3,CASSVYGTRSTGELFF,TGTGCCAGCAGCGTTTATGGGACTAGGTCGACCGGGGAGCTGTTTTTT
few,NA,TRBJ1-1,TRBV18,CASSWDRSRGIEAFF,TGTGCCAGCTCGTGGGACCGATCTCGGGGGATTGAAGCTTTCTTT
NA,NA,TRBJ1-2,TRBV5-6,CASSILGDTRNYGYTF,TGTGCCAGCAGCATCTTGGGGGACACAAGGAACTATGGCTACACCTTC
few,NA,TRBJ2-5,TRBV27,CASSARFSLAETQYF,TGTGCCAGCAGTGCCCGATTTAGCCTCGCGGAGACCCAGTACTTC
few,TRBD1,TRBJ2-2,TRBV5-1,CASSSAGTGNTGELFF,TGCGCCAGCAGCTCCGCCGGGACAGGGAACACCGGGGAGCTGTTTTTT
few,NA,TRBJ1-1,TRBV10-3,CAISEISLGGVTEAFF,TGTGCCATCAGTGAGATCTCCTTGGGGGGGGTCACTGAAGCTTTCTTT
few,NA,TRBJ1-5,TRBV12-3/TRBV12-4,CASRQGEINQPQHF,TGTGCCAGCAGACAGGGAGAAATTAATCAGCCCCAGCATTTT
few,NA,TRBJ1-5,TRBV5-5,CASSLGPSYSNQPQHF,TGTGCCAGCAGCTTAGGACCATCTTATAGCAATCAGCCCCAGCATTTT
NA,TRBD2,TRBJ2-3,TRBV6-5,CASSYKASGSPNTQYF,TGTGCCAGCAGTTACAAGGCTAGCGGGAGCCCGAATACGCAGTATTTT
NA,NA,TRBJ1-5,TRBV20-1,CSARVGDLPQHF,TGCAGTGCTAGAGTGGGAGATTTGCCCCAGCATTTT
NA,TRBD1,TRBJ1-1,TRBV5-1,CASSWTGTGNTEAFF,TGCGCCAGCAGCTGGACCGGGACAGGGAACACTGAAGCTTTCTTT
NA,NA,TRBJ1-5,TRBV12-3/TRBV12-4,CASSLSLQGNQPQHF,TGTGCCAGCAGTTTATCCCTACAGGGTAATCAGCCCCAGCATTTT
few,NA,TRBJ2-3,TRBV29-1,CSVELLADTQYF,TGCAGCGTTGAACTCCTAGCAGATACGCAGTATTTT
NA,NA,TRBJ2-5,TRBV5-1,CASSLVVGREETQYF,TGCGCCAGCAGCTTGGTTGTCGGGAGAGAAGAGACCCAGTACTTC
many,NA,TRBJ2-7,TRBV13,CASSLGAGALSHEQYF,TGTGCCAGCAGCTTAGGGGCGGGGGCGCTGAGCCACGAGCAGTACTTC
few,NA,TRBJ2-2,TRBV5-1,CASSPNVGDGGELFF,TGCGCCAGCAGCCCTAACGTAGGTGATGGCGGGGAGCTGTTTTTT
NA,NA,TRBJ2-7,TRBV7-6,CASSLRLQDEQYF,TGTGCCAGCAGCTTAAGGCTCCAGGACGAGCAGTACTTC
NA,TRBD2,TRBJ2-1,TRBV6-2/TRBV6-3,CASNEGLAGDNEQFF,TGTGCCAGCAACGAGGGACTAGCGGGGGACAATGAGCAGTTCTTC
NA,NA,TRBJ2-5,TRBV29-1,CSVVWVGVAGRETQYF,TGCAGCGTTGTGTGGGTCGGCGTCGCGGGTAGGGAGACCCAGTACTTC
NA,NA,TRBJ2-1,TRBV4-1,CASSQEGFLGAQRNNEQFF,TGCGCCAGCAGCCAAGAGGGGTTCTTAGGGGCACAGCGGAACAATGAGCAGTTCTTC
few,NA,TRBJ2-1,TRBV5-1,CASSFRADPRNEQFF,TGCGCCAGCAGCTTTAGGGCGGATCCGCGGAATGAGCAGTTCTTC
few,NA,TRBJ1-3,TRBV7-9,CASSLRGHRTGNTIYF,TGTGCCAGCAGCTTAAGAGGCCATAGGACTGGAAACACCATATATTTT
few,NA,TRBJ1-2,TRBV5-1,CASSLSSSGNYGYTF,TGCGCCAGCAGCTTGAGCTCCTCAGGGAATTATGGCTACACCTTC
NA,NA,TRBJ2-5,TRBV6-2/TRBV6-3,CASSPRYSPSRGADRETQYF,TGTGCCAGCAGTCCACGATACTCCCCCAGCCGAGGCGCAGACAGGGAGACCCAGTACTTC